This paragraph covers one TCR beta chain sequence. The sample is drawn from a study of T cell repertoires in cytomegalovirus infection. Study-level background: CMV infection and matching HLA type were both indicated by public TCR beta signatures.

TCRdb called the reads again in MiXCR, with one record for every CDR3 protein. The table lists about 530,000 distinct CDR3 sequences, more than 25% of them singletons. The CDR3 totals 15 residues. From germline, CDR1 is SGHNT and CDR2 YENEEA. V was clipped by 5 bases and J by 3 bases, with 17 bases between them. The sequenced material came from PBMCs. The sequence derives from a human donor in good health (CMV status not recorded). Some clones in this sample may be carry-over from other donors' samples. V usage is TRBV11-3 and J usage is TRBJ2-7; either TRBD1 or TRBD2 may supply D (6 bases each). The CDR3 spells CASSVGGGKIYEQYF. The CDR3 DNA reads TGTGCCAGCAGCGTCGGGGGCGGAAAAATCTACGAGCAGTACTTC. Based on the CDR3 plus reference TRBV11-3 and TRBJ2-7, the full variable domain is EAGVVQSPRYKIIEKKQPVAFWCNPISGHNTLYWYLQNLGQGPELLIRYENEEAVDDSQLPKDRFSAERLKGVDSTLKIQPAELGDSAVYLCASSVGGGKIYEQYFGPGTRLTVT.